This T cell receptor beta chain was found in a study of cytomegalovirus exposure and HLA in healthy donors. CDR1 is SEHNR and CDR2 is FQNEAQ in the germline V gene (reference sequence). Losses at the gene ends were 5 bases for V and 9 bases for J; bases not matched to a gene: 12. The CDR3 length is 15 residues. In the PCR, 60 Vbeta and 13 Jbeta primers were used. Per the authors' pipeline: In a later analysis, the count reached 80 million or so unique TCR beta chains, with 9 million to 11 million shared. TCRdb keeps only in-frame clones here, not all; method: immunoSEQ multiplex PCR. V and J calls and clone size are copied from that table; D and trimming were computed from the DNA. The data contain more than 95,000 clones, 60% to 80% of them singletons. General observations from the study: Presence/absence analyses assumed roughly uniform sequencing depth across donors, which may not hold.

On this clone itself: Its antigen remains unidentified.

The sequence derives from a man aged 30 to 45 in good health and CMV-seronegative. Sequenced material: PBMCs. The chain is built from TRBV7-9 and TRBJ2-1, with 8 bases lining up with TRBD1. CDR3 protein: CASSHPKRTGFEQFF. The CDR3 DNA reads as TGTGCCAGCAGCCACCCCAAAAGGACAGGGTTTGAGCAGTTCTTC.